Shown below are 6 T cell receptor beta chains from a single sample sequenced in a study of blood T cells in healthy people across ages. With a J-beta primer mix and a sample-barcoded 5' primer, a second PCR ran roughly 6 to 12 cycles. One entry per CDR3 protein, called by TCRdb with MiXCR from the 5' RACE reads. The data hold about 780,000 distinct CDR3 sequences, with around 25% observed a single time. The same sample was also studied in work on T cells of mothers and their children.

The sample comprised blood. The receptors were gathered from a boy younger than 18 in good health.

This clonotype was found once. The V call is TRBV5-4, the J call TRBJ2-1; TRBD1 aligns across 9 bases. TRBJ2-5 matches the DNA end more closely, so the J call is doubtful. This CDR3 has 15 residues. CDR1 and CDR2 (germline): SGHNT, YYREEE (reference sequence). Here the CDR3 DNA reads TGTGCCAGCAGCTTGGCGGACAGGGGTTGGGAGACCCAGTACTTC. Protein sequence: CASSLADRGWETQYF.

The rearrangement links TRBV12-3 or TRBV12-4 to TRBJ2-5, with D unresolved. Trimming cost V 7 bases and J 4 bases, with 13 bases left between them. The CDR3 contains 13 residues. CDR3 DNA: TGTGCCAGCAACCTTTCCGGGCGAGAGACCCAGTACTTC. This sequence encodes CASNLSGRETQYF.

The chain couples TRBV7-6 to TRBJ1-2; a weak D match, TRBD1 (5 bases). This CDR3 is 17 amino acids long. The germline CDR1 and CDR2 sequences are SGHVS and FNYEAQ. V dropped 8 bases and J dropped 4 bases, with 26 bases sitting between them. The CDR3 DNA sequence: TGTGCCAGCCCGAGAGACTCGCGGGGCCCCAGATCCTATGGCTACACCTTC. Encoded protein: CASPRDSRGPRSYGYTF.

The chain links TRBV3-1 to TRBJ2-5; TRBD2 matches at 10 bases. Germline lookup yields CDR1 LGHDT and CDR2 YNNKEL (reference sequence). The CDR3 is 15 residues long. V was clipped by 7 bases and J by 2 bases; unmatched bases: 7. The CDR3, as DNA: TGTGCCAGCACTATCAATAGCGGGGGGCAAGAGACCCAGTACTTC. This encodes CASTINSGGQETQYF.

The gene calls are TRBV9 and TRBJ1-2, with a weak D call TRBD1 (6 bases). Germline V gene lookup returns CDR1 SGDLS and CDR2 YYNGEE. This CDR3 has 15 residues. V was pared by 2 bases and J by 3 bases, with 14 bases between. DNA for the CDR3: TGTGCCAGCAGCGTCGGACAGATCGCAGACTATGGCTACACCTTC. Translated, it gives CASSVGQIADYGYTF. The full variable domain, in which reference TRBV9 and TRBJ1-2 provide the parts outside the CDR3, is DSGVTQTPKHLITATGQRVTLRCSPRSGDLSVYWYQQSLDQGLQFLIQYYNGEERAKGNILERFSAQQFPDLHSELNLSSLELGDSALYFCASSVGQIADYGYTFGSGTRLTVV.

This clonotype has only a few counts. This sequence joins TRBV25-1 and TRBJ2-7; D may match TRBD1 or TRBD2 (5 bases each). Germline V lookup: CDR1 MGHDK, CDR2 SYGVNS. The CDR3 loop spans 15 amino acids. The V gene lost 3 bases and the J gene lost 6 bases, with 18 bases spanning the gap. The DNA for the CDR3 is TGTGCCAGCAGTGATCTCGGGACCAGTCGGGTCGAGCAGTACTTC. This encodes CASSDLGTSRVEQYF.